This is a list of T cell receptor beta chains from one sample in a study of PD-1 blockade in classical Hodgkin lymphoma. The data were produced by immunoSEQ multiplex PCR, yet TCRdb's version contains in-frame clones alone and is incomplete. The table records 20,000 to 25,000 clones, 65% to 80% of them present only once. Source: CD4+ T cells from blood, taken before the fourth cycle of nivolumab. These receptors were collected from a human donor with classical Hodgkin lymphoma. Both conserved end residues are part of each CDR3. The D gene is left open where the match is weak. Size values are once, few and many counts, or a class for expanded clones, and some rows have none.

TRBV9	TRBJ1-3	NA	NA	CASSVARDTSGNTIYF	TGTGCCAGCAGCGTAGCTAGGGACACCTCTGGAAACACCATATATTTT
TRBV5-1	TRBJ1-1	NA	NA	CASSLGGINTEAFF	TGCGCCAGCAGCTTGGGAGGAATTAACACTGAAGCTTTCTTT
TRBV19	TRBJ1-2	NA	few	CASSIGQTYGYTF	TGTGCCAGTAGTATAGGACAGACCTATGGCTACACCTTC
TRBV7-2	TRBJ2-5	TRBD1	NA	CASSSRIAGTGAETQYF	TGTGCCAGCAGCTCACGAATTGCCGGGACAGGCGCAGAGACCCAGTACTTC
TRBV6-6	TRBJ1-3	NA	once	CASIRGLSSGNTIYF	TGTGCCAGCATTCGGGGGCTAAGCTCTGGAAACACCATATATTTT
TRBV27	TRBJ1-6	NA	NA	CASSLLQGGTLHF	TGTGCCAGCAGTTTATTACAGGGTGGTACCCTCCACTTT
TRBV27	TRBJ1-6	NA	few	CASSVRGPNSPLHF	TGTGCCAGCAGTGTTCGGGGGCCTAATTCACCCCTCCACTTT
TRBV10-3	TRBJ1-5	TRBD1	NA	CAISRTGDNQPQHF	TGTGCCATCAGCAGGACAGGCGATAATCAGCCCCAGCATTTT
TRBV10-3	TRBJ2-7	NA	once	CAISVNGGQYEQYF	TGTGCCATCAGTGTTAACGGGGGGCAATACGAGCAGTACTTC
TRBV2	TRBJ2-2	NA	NA	CASKAAANTGELFF	TGTGCCAGCAAGGCGGCTGCGAACACCGGGGAGCTGTTTTTT
TRBV29-1	TRBJ1-1	NA	NA	CSVAGTWGSEAFF	TGCAGCGTAGCCGGGACTTGGGGATCTGAAGCTTTCTTT
TRBV27	TRBJ1-4	NA	NA	CASSFGRWGNEKLFF	TGTGCCAGCAGTTTTGGGAGGTGGGGGAATGAAAAACTGTTTTTT
TRBV6-5	TRBJ1-6	NA	NA	CASSSNRASPLHF	TGTGCCAGCAGTTCTAACAGGGCTTCACCCCTCCACTTT
TRBV28	TRBJ1-5	NA	NA	CASSRGSRLSNQPQHF	TGTGCCAGCAGCCGCGGCAGTCGGCTTAGCAATCAGCCCCAGCATTTT
TRBV5-5	TRBJ1-1	NA	NA	CASSFGEGANTEAFF	TGTGCCAGCAGCTTTGGAGAGGGCGCGAACACTGAAGCTTTCTTT
TRBV19	TRBJ2-6	NA	few	CASAGANVLTF	TGTGCCAGTGCTGGGGCCAACGTCCTGACTTTC
TRBV13	TRBJ2-5	NA	once	CASSLGPGEQETQYF	TGTGCCAGCAGCTTAGGCCCCGGGGAACAAGAGACCCAGTACTTC
TRBV9	TRBJ2-3	NA	NA	CASSVGADLTDTQYF	TGTGCCAGCAGCGTAGGGGCGGACCTCACAGATACGCAGTATTTT
TRBV9	TRBJ1-2	TRBD1	few	CASSTPGQFFGYTF	TGTGCCAGCAGCACGCCGGGACAGTTCTTTGGCTACACCTTC
TRBV10-1	TRBJ2-5	NA	NA	CASSDPSDSGETQYF	TGCGCCAGCAGTGATCCTAGCGACTCGGGAGAGACCCAGTACTTC
TRBV29-1	TRBJ2-3	NA	NA	CSVRGGLKYTDTQYF	TGCAGCGTCAGAGGGGGGCTGAAATACACAGATACGCAGTATTTT
TRBV7-8	TRBJ2-1	NA	NA	CASSLRSSVTGHEQFF	TGTGCCAGCAGCTTAAGGTCCAGCGTAACAGGCCATGAGCAGTTCTTC
TRBV18	TRBJ1-5	NA	NA	CASSPLPVSGSKQPQHF	TGTGCCAGCTCACCCCTTCCAGTATCAGGGAGTAAGCAGCCCCAGCATTTT
TRBV5-4	TRBJ2-1	TRBD1	NA	CASSAGTGRNEQFF	TGTGCCAGCAGCGCCGGGACAGGGAGGAATGAGCAGTTCTTC
TRBV7-6	TRBJ2-7	TRBD1	few	CASSLPGQGAYEQYF	TGTGCCAGCAGCTTACCGGGACAGGGGGCCTACGAGCAGTACTTC
TRBV11-2	TRBJ2-3	NA	NA	CASSLDSGLYTDTQYF	TGTGCCAGCAGCTTAGATTCAGGGCTTTACACAGATACGCAGTATTTT
TRBV18	TRBJ2-5	NA	once	CASSLVGDQETQYF	TGTGCCAGCTCATTGGTGGGGGACCAAGAGACCCAGTACTTC
TRBV30	TRBJ2-7	NA	NA	CALGSSAYEQYF	TGTGCCTTGGGAAGCTCAGCCTACGAGCAGTACTTC
TRBV5-1	TRBJ2-7	NA	NA	CASSLDGTTLYEQYF	TGCGCCAGCAGCTTGGACGGGACAACCCTCTACGAGCAGTACTTC
TRBV29-1	TRBJ1-2	TRBD1	NA	CSVGEPGQGIGYTF	TGCAGCGTTGGCGAACCGGGACAGGGGATAGGCTACACCTTC
TRBV10-1	TRBJ2-1	NA	NA	CASSPGPPRDNEQFF	TGCGCCAGCAGCCCCGGGCCCCCCAGGGACAATGAGCAGTTCTTC
TRBV4-1	TRBJ2-7	NA	NA	CASSQTSLRGGGPDEQYF	TGCGCCAGCAGCCAGACCTCCCTGAGGGGGGGCGGTCCCGACGAGCAGTACTTC
TRBV28	TRBJ1-1	NA	NA	CASTLGSFGTEAFF	TGTGCCAGCACCCTTGGCAGCTTCGGCACTGAAGCTTTCTTT
TRBV11-1	TRBJ1-2	TRBD1	NA	CASSLGGTANYGYTF	TGTGCCAGCAGCTTAGGGGGGACAGCTAACTATGGCTACACCTTC
TRBV18	TRBJ1-2	NA	few	CASSPRPAAPNYGYTF	TGTGCCAGCTCACCCAGACCCGCTGCCCCTAACTATGGCTACACCTTC
TRBV6-5	TRBJ2-5	NA	NA	CASSYLGMGETQYF	TGTGCCAGCAGTTATCTAGGGATGGGGGAGACCCAGTACTTC
TRBV6-1	TRBJ2-1	NA	NA	CASSDVAGTYNEQFF	TGTGCCAGCAGTGACGTGGCAGGGACCTACAATGAGCAGTTCTTC
TRBV5-1	TRBJ2-1	TRBD2	NA	CASSFGAGTSGYNEQFF	TGCGCCAGCAGCTTCGGGGCCGGGACTAGCGGATACAATGAGCAGTTCTTC
TRBV15	TRBJ2-2	NA	NA	CATSRRGPGAGELFF	TGTGCCACCAGCAGACGAGGGCCTGGGGCCGGGGAGCTGTTTTTT